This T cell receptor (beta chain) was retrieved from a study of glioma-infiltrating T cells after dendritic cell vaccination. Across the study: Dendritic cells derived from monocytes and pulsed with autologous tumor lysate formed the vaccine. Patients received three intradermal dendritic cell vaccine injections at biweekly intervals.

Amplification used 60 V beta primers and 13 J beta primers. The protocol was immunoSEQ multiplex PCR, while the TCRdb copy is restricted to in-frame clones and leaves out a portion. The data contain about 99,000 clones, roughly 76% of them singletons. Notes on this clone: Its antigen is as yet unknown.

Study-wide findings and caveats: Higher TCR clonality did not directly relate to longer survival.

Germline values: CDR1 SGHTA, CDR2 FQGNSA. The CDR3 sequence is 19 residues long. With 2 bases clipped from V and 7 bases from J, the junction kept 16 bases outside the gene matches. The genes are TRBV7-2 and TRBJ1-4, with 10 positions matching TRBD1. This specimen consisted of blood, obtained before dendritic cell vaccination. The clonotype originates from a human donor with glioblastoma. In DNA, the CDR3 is TGTGCCAGCAGCTTATCAGTTCGCGTCACCGGGACAGGGGTTGAAAAACTGTTTTTT. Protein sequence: CASSLSVRVTGTGVEKLFF.